The 21 T cell receptor beta chains below were found in one sample sequenced in a study of cytomegalovirus exposure and HLA in healthy donors. PCR used 60 Vbeta primers and 13 Jbeta primers. TCRdb's copy holds only in-frame clones and misses some; the assay was immunoSEQ multiplex PCR. The sample holds some 200,000 clones, 79% seen once. Source material: PBMCs. The receptors stem from a girl aged 10 to 17 in good health and CMV-seropositive.

V gene TRBV19 combines with J gene TRBJ1-5; no definite D call. Germline CDR1 reads LNHDA; CDR2 reads SQIVND (reference sequence). V lost 11 bases to trimming and J lost 4 bases, with 9 bases between them. CDR3 size: 11 residues. The CDR3, as DNA: TGTGCCTCTGGCGGAAATCAGCCCCAGCATTTT. As protein: CASGGNQPQHF.

The CDR3 DNA sequence: TGTGCCAGCAGTGCCCAGGGGGCGAATGAAGCTTTCTTT. Its translation is CASSAQGANEAFF. The chain combines TRBV6-4 with TRBJ1-1; 8 bases align to TRBD1. Trimming cost V 4 bases and J 7 bases; bases outside gene matches: 5. This CDR3 contains 13 residues. CDR1 is MRHNA, CDR2 SNTAGT, per germline.

The genes are TRBV11-3 and TRBJ1-1; TRBD1 agrees at 8 bases. The CDR3 sequence is 14 residues long. CDR1 and CDR2 from the germline V gene are SGHNT and YENEEA. With V trimmed by 6 bases and J by 5 bases, 8 bases remained unmatched. The CDR3 is CASSYTGGTTEAFF. The CDR3 region has the DNA TGTGCCAGCAGTTACACAGGGGGGACGACTGAAGCTTTCTTT.

The chain joins TRBV11-3 to TRBJ2-5; the match to TRBD2 covers 11 bases. Germline CDR1 is SGHNT and CDR2 is YENEEA. The CDR3 covers 15 residues. Trimming took 5 bases from V and 1 from J; bases not matched to a gene: 3. The CDR3 is CASSKLAGAQETQYF. The CDR3 DNA follows: TGTGCCAGCAGCAAACTAGCGGGGGCCCAAGAGACCCAGTACTTC.

The rearrangement uses TRBV7-2 and TRBJ1-5; D is possibly TRBD1 (5 bases). Germline assignment: CDR1 SGHTA and CDR2 FQGNSA. This CDR3 has 18 residues. V shed 4 bases and J shed 5 bases, with 24 bases lying between them. This CDR3 reads CASSSRSWRGESDQPQHF. The CDR3 coding sequence is TGTGCCAGCAGCTCACGATCATGGAGGGGAGAAAGTGATCAGCCCCAGCATTTT.

A single count supports this clone. This rearrangement joins TRBV7-6 to TRBJ2-2, with a possible D match to TRBD1 (6 bases). The CDR3 spans 18 residues. Looked up from germline, CDR1 is SGHVS and CDR2 is FNYEAQ. V lost 5 bases and J lost 3, with 22 bases in between. The CDR3 nucleotides read TGTGCCAGCAGCCCCCTTATATCCCCGACAGGAGACACCGGGGAGCTGTTTTTT. It encodes CASSPLISPTGDTGELFF.

This sequence joins TRBV4-3 and TRBJ2-3, with 16 bases lining up with TRBD2. The V gene end was trimmed by 3 bases and the J gene end by 8 bases; junction bases not matched to a gene: 5. The CDR3 runs to 16 residues. Germline CDR1 LGHNA, CDR2 YSLEER. CDR3 protein: CASSQGTSGGAGTQYF. The CDR3 DNA reads as TGCGCCAGCAGCCAGGGGACTAGCGGGGGGGCCGGTACGCAGTATTTT.

V is TRBV5-6 and J is TRBJ2-7, with D tentatively TRBD2 (6 bases). This CDR3 is 13 amino acids long. Germline CDR1 and CDR2: SGHDT and YYEEEE. V was shortened by 1 base and J by 5 bases, with 10 bases between the two germline ends. For the CDR3, the DNA is TGTGCCAGCAGCTTGACTAGCCCGCACGAGCAGTACTTC. As protein: CASSLTSPHEQYF.

This rearrangement joins TRBV7-9 to TRBJ2-3; TRBD1 matches 9 bases. The CDR3 length is 14 residues. The V segment lost 5 bases and the J segment 4 bases; nucleotides outside the gene matches: 4. Germline assignment: CDR1 SEHNR and CDR2 FQNEAQ (reference sequence). The CDR3 bases are TGTGCCAGCAGCAAACAGGGGGCCGCAGATACGCAGTATTTT. Translating gives CASSKQGAADTQYF.

The chain couples TRBV15 to TRBJ1-5, with D possibly being TRBD1 (5 bases). V lost 3 bases, J lost 5 bases, and 8 bases lay in between. The CDR3 has 13 amino acids. CDR1 is LNHNV and CDR2 is YYDKDF in the germline V gene (reference sequence). CDR3 in amino acids: CATSRTDYQPQHF. The CDR3 nucleotides read TGTGCCACCAGCAGGACAGATTATCAGCCCCAGCATTTT.

This chain joins TRBV30 and TRBJ1-5; 10 bases are shared with TRBD1. The length of the CDR3 is 14 residues. Germline V lookup: CDR1 GTSNPN, CDR2 SVGIG (reference sequence). With V trimmed by 5 bases and J by 4 bases, 5 bases remained unmatched. The CDR3 DNA is TGTGCCTGGCGCCCGGGACAGGGGAATCAGCCCCAGCATTTT. The encoded protein is CAWRPGQGNQPQHF.

The chain couples TRBV20-1 to TRBJ2-3; no firm D call. CDR1 and CDR2 from the germline V gene are DFQATT and SNEGSKA (reference sequence). The CDR3 runs 10 residues. V was cut by 4 bases and J by 8 bases, with 7 bases left in between. The CDR3 DNA is TGCAGTGCTACCAATCCTACGCAGTATTTT. It encodes CSATNPTQYF.

The chain has TRBV5-1 and TRBJ1-1; TRBD1 aligns across 8 bases. V lost 1 base to trimming and J lost 3 bases; unmatched junction nucleotides: 5. CDR3 length equals 15 residues. Germline V gene sequence: CDR1 SGHRS, CDR2 YFSETQ. CDR3 loop: CASSLTDRAYTEAFF. The CDR3, as DNA: TGCGCCAGCAGCTTGACGGACAGGGCATACACTGAAGCTTTCTTT.

J is TRBJ2-5 and V is TRBV29-1, with a tentative D call TRBD2 (6 bases). The ends were cut back, 4 bases at V and 5 bases at J, with 17 bases in the middle. Germline loops: CDR1 SQVTM, CDR2 ANQGSEA. There are 14 residues in the CDR3. CDR3 in DNA: TGCAGCGTTGTCTGGGACTTAGCGATCGAGACCCAGTACTTC. Its translation: CSVVWDLAIETQYF.

This clone turned up a few times. The chain recombines TRBV9 with TRBJ2-3; 12 bases align to TRBD2. Germline-derived CDR1 and CDR2 are SGDLS and YYNGEE. The CDR3 is 16 amino acids. V was clipped by 0 bases and J by 5 bases; unmatched bases: 4. Here the CDR3 DNA reads TGTGCCAGCAGCGTAGTTCTAGCGGGGGGGCAAGATACGCAGTATTTT. Protein product: CASSVVLAGGQDTQYF. The entire variable domain, with the rest obtained from reference TRBV9 and TRBJ2-3, is as follows: DSGVTQTPKHLITATGQRVTLRCSPRSGDLSVYWYQQSLDQGLQFLIQYYNGEERAKGNILERFSAQQFPDLHSELNLSSLELGDSALYFCASSVVLAGGQDTQYFGPGTRLTVL.

This sequence joins TRBV10-2 and TRBJ1-5, with D perhaps matching TRBD1 (6 bases). The CDR3 runs 14 residues. Germline V lookup: CDR1 WSHSY, CDR2 SAAADI. V shed 7 bases and J shed 1 base, with 11 bases lying between them. The CDR3 DNA is TGCGCCAGCACAGCAGGGGCGAGCAATCAGCCCCAGCATTTT. This codes for CASTAGASNQPQHF.

The J gene is TRBJ2-7, the V gene TRBV6-5; 11 positions agree with TRBD1. CDR1 and CDR2 (germline): MNHEY, SVGAGI. This CDR3 has 13 residues. V lost 10 bases, J lost 4 bases, and 6 bases stayed unmatched. For the CDR3, the DNA is TGTGCCACCCAGGGGACAGGGGGGTACGAGCAGTACTTC. Its translation: CATQGTGGYEQYF.

The chain has TRBV9 and TRBJ1-2; D is unclear. The germline V gene encodes CDR1 SGDLS and CDR2 YYNGEE. The CDR3 covers 14 residues. V was trimmed by 0 bases and J by 3 bases, leaving 9 bases between them. CDR3 sequence (DNA): TGTGCCAGCAGCGTAGGTGCCAGTGACTATGGCTACACCTTC. Translation: CASSVGASDYGYTF.

The CDR3 DNA reads TGTGCCAGCAGCTTAGGAATCGGGACAATGGGAAACACCATATATTTT. Its translation: CASSLGIGTMGNTIYF. This chain uses TRBV11-2 with TRBJ1-3; TRBD1 is a possible D gene (6 bases). Trimming took 1 base from V and 4 from J, leaving 14 bases between them. The CDR3 contains 16 residues. CDR1 SGHAT and CDR2 FQNNGV come from the germline V gene.

The genes are TRBV23-1 and TRBJ2-3, with 10 bases matching TRBD2. TRBV23-1 is treated as an ORF (open reading frame) with a function not yet certain. The CDR3 is 15 residues long. V lost 2 bases, J lost 5 bases, and 4 bases stayed unmatched. CDR3 DNA: TGCGCCAGCAGTCAAGGACCTAGCGGGGGAGATACGCAGTATTTT. Amino acids: CASSQGPSGGDTQYF.

This clone was seen more than once but under ten times. The CDR3 spells CASSQEEGALQETQYF. The CDR3 coding sequence is TGTGCCAGCAGCCAAGAGGAGGGGGCGCTCCAAGAGACCCAGTACTTC. V gene TRBV4-2 combines with J gene TRBJ2-5, with a tentative D call TRBD1 (7 bases). The germline CDR1 and CDR2 sequences are LGHNA and YNFKEQ. V was cut by 0 bases and J by 1 base, with 12 bases left in between. The CDR3 extends over 16 amino acids.